This TCR beta chain originates from a study of immune heterogeneity within non-small cell lung tumors (dated 2018 in TCRdb). Regarding the complete study: By histology, a few squamous cell carcinomas, 10 to 11 non-squamous carcinomas and 1 tumor not otherwise specified were included. To look at intratumoral immune heterogeneity, the study ran whole-exome sequencing, RNA-seq and TCR beta repertoire sequencing on several spatially distinct regions taken from every NSCLC tumor. TCR repertoires were analyzed from 60 or so tumor loci of fewer than 19 patients, while transcriptome data covered only roughly 40 loci from roughly 12 patients. For mutant peptides 8 to 11 amino acids long, netMHCpan-3.0 predicted neoantigen binding to the HLA alleles of each patient.

As for this clonotype: Its target antigen remains unknown. Per-base qualities were not stored, and no clone one base away is much larger.

Broader findings and caveats from the paper: Individual patients mostly had different high-frequency TCR beta clonotypes. A moderate positive correlation (R roughly 0.3), which was statistically significant, linked local T-cell repertoire clonality to local tumor mutational burden. Within a given patient, the same dominant CDR3B clonotypes showed up repeatedly across loci, although different tumor locations also carried unique high-frequency clones.

Clipping removes 3 bases from V and 1 base from J, with 8 as the unmatched junction base count. The cysteine opens and the phenylalanine closes a CDR3 of 16 amino acids. Here the CDR3 DNA is all that survives: 48 bases in frame from base 1. The germline V gene (reference sequence) gives CDR1 as LNHDA and CDR2 as SQIVND. The TCR beta CDR3 region was amplified with a multiplex PCR system, in which a first round of nine to ten cycles was run using 32 V-gene forward and 13 J-gene reverse primers. First-round PCR used a QIAGEN Multiplex PCR Kit, and primer sequences were filed in Chinese patent CN105087789A. Illumina universal primers were added in a second PCR round performed with the Phusion High-Fidelity PCR Kit. Sequencing of the TCR libraries was done on the Illumina HiSeq X Ten platform in paired-end mode with a 151 bp read length. The authors' analysis ran thus. Reads without multiplex PCR primers were removed using Cutadapt, read pairs were merged using PEAR, and CDR3 regions were called using MiXCR with default settings. Repertoire diversity used Shannon entropy, and clonality was computed as one minus Shannon entropy divided by ln of productive unique sequence count. Clonotypes at a frequency of at least 0.5% were defined as dominant or high-frequency T-cell clones. Using fastp trimming at Q25 and MiXCR clonotype assembly, TCRdb reanalyzed the public sequencing data and kept in-frame beta chains. Every CDR3 protein is listed once, alongside the most common genes and DNA of its rows. Here the V and J calls rest on TCRdb's processing, not on the authors' analysis. Recorded for this sample are around 19,000 distinct CDR3 sequences; less than 35% of them occurred a single time. The ten largest account for around 4.1% of the sample.

Genomic DNA was extracted from bulk tumor tissue and used as the TCR template, and approximately 620 ng gDNA was amplified per sample. During surgery, several biopsies were collected from each primary tumor and placed as far from one another as possible within the tumor mass. Patients in the study cohort, which was described as untreated, were newly diagnosed NSCLC cases going through curative surgery. The donor group was made up of approximately 16 newly diagnosed non-small cell lung cancer patients undergoing surgery with curative intent. A couple of independent pathologists examined the resected tumor masses. Only high-quality DNA and RNA samples were carried forward to sequencing.

The V and J segments used are TRBV19 and TRBJ1-1, and TRBD1 aligns with 7 junction nucleotides. This clonotype originated in a man aged 35 to 55 with non-small cell lung cancer. The sequenced material came from lung tumor tissue. CDR3 reads: CASSIGWGTANTEAFF. The nucleotide sequence is TGTGCCAGTAGTATCGGTTGGGGGACAGCGAACACTGAAGCTTTCTTT.